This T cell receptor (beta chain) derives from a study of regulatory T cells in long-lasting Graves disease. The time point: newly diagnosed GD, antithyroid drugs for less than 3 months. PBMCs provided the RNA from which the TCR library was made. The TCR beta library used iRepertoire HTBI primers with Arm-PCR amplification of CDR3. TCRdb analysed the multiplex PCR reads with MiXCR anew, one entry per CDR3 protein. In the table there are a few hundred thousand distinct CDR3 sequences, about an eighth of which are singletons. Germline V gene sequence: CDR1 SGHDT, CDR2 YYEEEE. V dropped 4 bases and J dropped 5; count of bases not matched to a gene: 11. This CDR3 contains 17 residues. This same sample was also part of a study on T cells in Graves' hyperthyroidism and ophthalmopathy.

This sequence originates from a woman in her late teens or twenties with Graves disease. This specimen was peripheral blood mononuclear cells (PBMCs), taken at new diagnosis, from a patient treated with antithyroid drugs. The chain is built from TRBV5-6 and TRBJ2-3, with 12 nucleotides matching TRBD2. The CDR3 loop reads CASSLGLAGHLRDTQYF. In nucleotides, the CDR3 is TGTGCCAGCAGCCTAGGACTAGCGGGACACCTAAGAGATACGCAGTATTTT.